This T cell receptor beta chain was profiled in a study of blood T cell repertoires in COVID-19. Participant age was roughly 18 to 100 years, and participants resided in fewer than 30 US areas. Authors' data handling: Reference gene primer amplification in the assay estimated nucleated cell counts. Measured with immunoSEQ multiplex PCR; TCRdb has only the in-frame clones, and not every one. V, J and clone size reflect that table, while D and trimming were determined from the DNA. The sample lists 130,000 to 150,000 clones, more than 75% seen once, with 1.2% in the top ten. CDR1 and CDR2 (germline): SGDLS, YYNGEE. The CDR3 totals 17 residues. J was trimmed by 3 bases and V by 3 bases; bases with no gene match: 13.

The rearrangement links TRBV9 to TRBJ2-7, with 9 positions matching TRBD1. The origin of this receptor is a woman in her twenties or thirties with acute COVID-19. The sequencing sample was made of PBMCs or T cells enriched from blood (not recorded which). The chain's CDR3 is CASSASLGTGRFYEQYF. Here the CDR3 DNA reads TGTGCCAGCAGCGCGTCTCTCGGGACAGGGCGGTTCTACGAGCAGTACTTC.